The source of this T cell receptor beta chain is a study of T cells in Graves' hyperthyroidism and ophthalmopathy. Broader study findings: A median approximately 6.5 months before onset, the model predicted ophthalmopathy.

The CDR3 totals 15 residues. In germline, CDR1 is SEHNR, CDR2 FQNEAQ (reference sequence). The V and J ends lost 5 bases and 2 bases respectively, with 13 bases between them. Of note for this clonotype: Its target is unknown.

Amplification of TCR beta CDR3 regions was performed using RNA transcripts as template. First-round RT-PCR targeting the TCR CDR3 was performed with the HTBI primer set. TCRdb re-derived calls from the multiplex PCR reads in MiXCR, one entry per CDR3 protein. Of roughly 630,000 distinct CDR3 sequences listed, roughly 14% are singletons. The chain recombines TRBV7-9 with TRBJ2-1, with D perhaps matching TRBD2 (5 bases). The sequence was collected from a woman in her 30s with Graves' hyperthyroidism. The specimen was blood. In DNA, the CDR3 is TGTGCCAGCAGCGTAGGCGGCGGGCCCTACAATGAGCAGTTCTTC. It yields the protein CASSVGGGPYNEQFF.